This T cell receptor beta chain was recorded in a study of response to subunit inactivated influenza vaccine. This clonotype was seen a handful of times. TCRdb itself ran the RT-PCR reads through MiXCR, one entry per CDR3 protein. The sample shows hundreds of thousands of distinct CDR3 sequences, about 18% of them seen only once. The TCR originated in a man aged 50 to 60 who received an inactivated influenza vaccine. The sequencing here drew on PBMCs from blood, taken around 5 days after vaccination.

CDR3 nucleotides: TGTGCCAGCAGCCCCAGGAACATTCAGTACTTC. It codes for CASSPRNIQYF. The V gene is TRBV12-3 or TRBV12-4, the J gene TRBJ2-4; D unresolved. The CDR3 covers 11 residues. Trimming left V 6 bases short and J 7 bases short, with 7 bases between.